The clone carrying this TCR beta chain was observed once. Only in-frame clones appear in the TCRdb table, and some are missing; sequencing was by immunoSEQ multiplex PCR. The profile shows approximately 84,000 clones, around 82% of them singletons. After removal of 1 base from V and 6 bases from J, the junction contained 7 bases not matched to a gene. The germline V gene encodes CDR1 SGHTA and CDR2 FQGNSA. This CDR3 region has 15 residues. These data belong to a study of T cell responses to AZD1222 COVID-19 vaccine. The V gene is TRBV7-2, the J gene TRBJ2-7; the match to TRBD1 covers 9 bases. Source: peripheral blood, taken 28 days after the second AZD1222 dose. The clonotype comes from an adult who received the AZD1222 COVID-19 vaccine. The CDR3 loop is CASSLDETGGREQYF. CDR3 in DNA: TGTGCCAGCAGCTTAGACGAGACAGGGGGTCGCGAGCAGTACTTC.